One TCR beta chain is described in this entry. It lacks a known antigen. It has no much larger one-base neighbor in the sample; base qualities were not kept. These data belong to a study of blood T cell repertoires in COVID-19 (dated by TCRdb to 2020 to 2021). In terms of the full investigation: Samples covering the acute and convalescent phases of COVID-19 were provided by collaborators in the United States, Italy and Spain. A freely available public database, intended as a resource for researchers studying the immune response to SARS-CoV-2, is where the repertoires were released. The samples were drawn from the first 160 participants of the ongoing ImmuneRACE study and from some 1,300 subjects provided by 6 global collaborators. Where HLA class I and class II types were available, the types were taken from metadata supplied by the sample provider, not from assay-based typing. The sample metadata nearly always contained a de-identified subject ID, COVID-19 status, age in years and sex. The material from the prospective study consisted of cDNA or gDNA derived from T cells, B-cell-depleted T cells, or PBMCs. The dataset comprised deeply sampled blood TCRbeta repertoires from subjects exposed to, actively infected with, or recovered from COVID-19. Overall study outcomes, separate from this receptor: The quantity of clinical and demographic metadata differed by source and by participant and was supplied without curation.

Including cysteine and phenylalanine, the CDR3 has 14 amino acids. Only CDR3 DNA is held: 42 bases, read in frame from base 1. Trimming at the junction amounts to 1 base on V and 5 bases on J, and the germline ends lie 11 bases apart. CDR1 and CDR2 (SEHNR, FQNEAQ) derive from the germline V gene (reference sequence). In the prospective study, participants were roughly 18 to 95 years old, resided in fewer than 25 geographic areas of the United States, and were enrolled through a virtual design. In the prospective study, cohorts were assigned on the basis of participant-reported clinical history obtained from a screening survey and a study questionnaire. Recovered participants in ImmuneRACE Cohort 3 were defined by two consecutive negative NP/OP PCR tests, clearance by a healthcare professional, or resolution of symptoms. In the prospective study, whole blood, serum and a nasopharyngeal or oropharyngeal swab were collected from each participant by mobile phlebotomists. Participants in the prospective study had the option to provide additional blood draws and questionnaires over an approximately 2-month period. Before DNA extraction, prospective study blood samples were shipped either frozen or at room temperature.

TCRbeta CDR3 regions were amplified from genomic DNA by means of the immunoSEQ Assay, a bias-controlled multiplex PCR. The paper's data handling went like this. Nucleated cell counts per sample were estimated from amplification of reference gene primers within the assay. To quantify the absolute abundance of each unique TCRbeta CDR3 rearrangement, sequence reads were collapsed and filtered. For each sample, productive Simpson clonality was calculated as the square root of Simpson's diversity index across productive rearrangements. Here the immuneACCESS table is served through TCRdb, limited to in-frame sequences with V and J called. Missing clones are a known gap in these copies; in checked studies unresolved V genes cover under half, and the rest lacks a known reason. V and J calls and clone size are as listed in that table; D and trimming were resolved from the DNA. For this sample there are under 200,000 clones; 88% appear just once. Of the sample, about 6.6% is held by the ten largest clones.

This TCR was sampled from a woman aged 45 to 65 who had recovered from COVID-19. The source material was PBMCs or T cells enriched from blood (not recorded which). The rearrangement combines TRBV7-9 with TRBJ2-5; perhaps TRBD1 is the D gene, with 6 bases matching. Here the CDR3 is given as CASSLGSGVETQYF. The DNA reads TGTGCCAGCAGCTTAGGGTCAGGGGTCGAGACCCAGTACTTC.